The 7 T cell receptor beta chains given below trace back to one sample, sequenced in a study of tumor and adjacent non-tumor tissue in lung cancer. No cell sorting was done before RNA was extracted from the tissue. A modified ARM-PCR protocol with three rounds of nested PCR amplified TCRbeta. Via MiXCR, TCRdb re-called the multiplex PCR reads, giving one row per CDR3 protein. The table shows fewer than 85,000 distinct CDR3 sequences, with roughly 80% occurring only once. The specimen was lung tumor tissue. All receptors derive from a woman between 45 and 65 years old with non-small cell lung cancer.

A note on this clonotype: The junction differs from germline at one of its ends, possibly a read error. J is TRBJ2-5 and V is TRBV6-2 or TRBV6-3, with a tentative D call TRBD1 (6 bases). Germline CDR1 is MNHEY and CDR2 is SVGEGT. The CDR3 contains 20 residues. CDR3 sequence: CGSSYNYRQESTVPQETQYF. The CDR3, as DNA: TGTGGCAGCAGTTACAATTACCGACAGGAATCGACTGTCCCCCAAGAGACCCAGTATTTC.

The V gene is TRBV4-3, the J gene TRBJ2-2; 8 bases are a match to TRBD1. The CDR3 is 17 residues long. Germline trimming cut 3 bases from V and 9 bases from J; bases unmatched to any gene: 15. Germline CDR1 and CDR2: LGHNA and YSLEER. For the CDR3, the DNA is TGCGCCAGCAGCCAGCAATGGACAGGGCAATTAACAAGGGAGCTGTTTTTT. Translated: CASSQQWTGQLTRELFF.

A note on this clonotype: The junction and the germline gene differ at one end; a read error may be behind it. This chain connects TRBV20-1 to TRBJ2-2; 7 nucleotides line up with TRBD1. This CDR3 is 15 amino acids long. The germline V gene has CDR1 DFQATT and CDR2 SNEGSKA (reference sequence). This CDR3 is CNARTSTGSTGELLF. The CDR3 nucleotides read TGCAATGCTAGAACCTCGACAGGGAGCACCGGGGAGCTGTTATTT.

This clonotype was detected only once. J is TRBJ2-5 and V is TRBV29-1, with 7 bases matching TRBD1. This CDR3 is built from 13 residues. Germline assignment: CDR1 SQVTM and CDR2 ANQGSEA. CDR3 protein: CRVLGTDQETQYF. The DNA of the CDR3 is TGCAGGGTACTGGGGACAGACCAAGAGACCCAGTACTTC.

Concerning this clonotype itself: Without the conserved terminal phenylalanine or tryptophan, this CDR3 likely stems from a read error. J is TRBJ2-3 and V is TRBV5-1, with a weak D call TRBD1 (6 bases). This CDR3 comprises 16 residues. Per germline, CDR1 SGHRS and CDR2 YFSETQ. This CDR3 reads CAGSSEVAGVADTQYI. CDR3 coding DNA: TGCGCCGGCAGCTCGGAGGTGGCAGGGGTTGCAGATACGCAGTATATT.

V is TRBV7-6 and J is TRBJ2-6; tentatively, D is TRBD2 (6 bases). Germline V CDR1 and CDR2: SGHVS, FNYEAQ. The CDR3 spans 18 residues. V dropped 1 base and J dropped 14 bases, with 27 bases sitting between them. CDR3 DNA sequence: TGTGCCAGCAGCTTAGAAATGGAGGGAGCGGCTGGGGCCAGCATCCTGACTTTC. Its protein product is CASSLEMEGAAGASILTF.

The gene calls are TRBV11-2 and TRBJ2-1, with 7 positions matching TRBD2. Germline assignment: CDR1 SGHAT and CDR2 FQNNGV. The CDR3 contains 17 residues. Germline trimming cut 7 bases from V and 1 base from J; bases unmatched to any gene: 13. The CDR3 loop is CASTPAGGGKSYNEQFF. The DNA for the CDR3 is TGTGCCAGCACCCCAGCGGGCGGGGGAAAGTCCTACAATGAGCAGTTCTTC.